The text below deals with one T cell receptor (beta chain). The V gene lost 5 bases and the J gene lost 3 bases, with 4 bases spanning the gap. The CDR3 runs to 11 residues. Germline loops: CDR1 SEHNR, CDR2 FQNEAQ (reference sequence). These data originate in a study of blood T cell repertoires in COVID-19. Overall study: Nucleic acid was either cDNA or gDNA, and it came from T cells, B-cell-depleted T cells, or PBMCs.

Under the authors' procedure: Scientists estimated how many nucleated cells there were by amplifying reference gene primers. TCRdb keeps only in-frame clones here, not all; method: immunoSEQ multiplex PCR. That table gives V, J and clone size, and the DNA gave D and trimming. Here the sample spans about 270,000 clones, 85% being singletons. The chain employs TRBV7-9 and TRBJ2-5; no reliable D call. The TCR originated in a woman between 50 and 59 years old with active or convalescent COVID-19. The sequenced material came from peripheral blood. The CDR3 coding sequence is TGTGCCAGCAGCCGGGAAGAGACCCAGTACTTC. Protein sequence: CASSREETQYF. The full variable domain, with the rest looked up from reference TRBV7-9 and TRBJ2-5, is DTGVSQNPRHKITKRGQNVTFRCDPISEHNRLYWYRQTLGQGPEFLTYFQNEAQLEKSRLLSDRFSAERPKGSFSTLEIQRTEQGDSAMYLCASSREETQYFGPGTRLLVL.